The T cell receptor beta chain under discussion was sequenced for a study of shared clonotypes between healthy human individuals. Here immunoSEQ multiplex PCR was the method, and the copy in TCRdb shows in-frame clones only, minus some. The sample consists of more than 2 million clones, around 95% of them appearing once. This CDR3 comprises 14 residues. Germline V CDR1 and CDR2: MNHEY, SVGAGI. Trimming stripped 5 bases from V and 0 bases from J, with 8 bases between. The rearrangement uses TRBV6-5 and TRBJ1-3, with D perhaps matching TRBD1 (6 bases). The sequenced sample consisted of naive CD4+ T cells sorted from blood. Subset meaning: CD45RA+ positively selected. The clonotype comes from a man aged 18 to 35 in good health. The CDR3 loop reads CASSRDNSGNTIYF. CDR3 sequence (DNA): TGTGCCAGCAGTCGGGACAACTCTGGAAACACCATATATTTT.